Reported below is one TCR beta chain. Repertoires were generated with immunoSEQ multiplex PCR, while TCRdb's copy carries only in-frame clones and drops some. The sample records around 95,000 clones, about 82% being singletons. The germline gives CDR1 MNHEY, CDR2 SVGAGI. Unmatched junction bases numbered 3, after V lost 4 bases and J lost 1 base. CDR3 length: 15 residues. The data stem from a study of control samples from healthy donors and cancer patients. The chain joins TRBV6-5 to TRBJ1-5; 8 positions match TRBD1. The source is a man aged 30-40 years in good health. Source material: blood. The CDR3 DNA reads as TGTGCCAGCAGTTTCCGACAGGGGAGCAATCAGCCCCAGCATTTT. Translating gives CASSFRQGSNQPQHF.